The 15 T cell receptor beta chains in this list originate from one sample, sequenced in a study of response to subunit inactivated influenza vaccine. Each CDR3 protein is one row after TCRdb ran MiXCR on the RT-PCR reads. The sample records about 650,000 distinct CDR3 sequences, 15% to 19% being singletons. Sample: PBMCs from blood, taken approximately 13 days after vaccination. The receptor source for this set is a man aged 50-59 years who received an inactivated influenza vaccine.

The count of this clonotype is one. The gene calls are TRBV6-5 and TRBJ2-3, with D possibly being TRBD1 (6 bases). The germline gives CDR1 MNHEY, CDR2 SVGAGI. The germline V and J ends were trimmed by 2 bases and 2 bases, with 17 bases remaining between them. CDR3 length: 17 residues. The CDR3 is CASSYQGGAHTTDTQYF. CDR3 in DNA: TGTGCCAGCAGTTACCAAGGGGGTGCCCATACCACAGATACGCAGTATTTT.

This clonotype was observed a few times. The chain recombines TRBV29-1 with TRBJ2-1; the match to TRBD2 covers 14 bases. V lost 6 bases to trimming and J lost 2 bases; unmatched junction nucleotides: 6. This CDR3 region has 16 residues. Looked up from germline, CDR1 is SQVTM and CDR2 is ANQGSEA. Here the CDR3 reads CSVGTSGSLTYNEQFF. The CDR3 coding sequence is TGCAGCGTGGGGACTAGCGGGAGTCTTACCTACAATGAGCAGTTCTTC.

This clonotype was seen ten or more times. V and J are TRBV5-1 and TRBJ2-1; the D gene could be TRBD1 or TRBD2 (5 bases each). The CDR3 extends over 15 amino acids. Trimming took off 0 bases at V and 10 bases at J, with 17 bases between the two ends. The germline gives CDR1 SGHRS, CDR2 YFSETQ. The CDR3 DNA is TGCGCCAGCAGCTTGGCTATGGGGGATATTTGGGAGCAGTTCTTC. It is translated as CASSLAMGDIWEQFF.

The chain carries TRBV6-2 or TRBV6-3 and TRBJ2-5, with unresolved D. V dropped 2 bases and J dropped 2 bases, with 12 bases sitting between them. The CDR3 spans 15 residues. Per germline, CDR1 MNHEY and CDR2 SVGEGT. The CDR3 nucleotides read TGTGCCAGCAGTTACGGACCCATCTTACAAGAGACCCAGTACTTC. This sequence encodes CASSYGPILQETQYF.

The sample holds many counts of this clonotype. V is TRBV5-5 and J is TRBJ2-1; 8 bases agree with TRBD2. The CDR3 sequence is 16 residues long. J lost 6 bases, V lost 1 base, and 9 bases had no gene match. Per the germline V gene, CDR1 is SGHKS and CDR2 is YYEKEE (reference sequence). The CDR3 DNA reads as TGTGCCAGCAGCTTGACCCTGGGGAGCGGGAGCAATGAGCAGTTCTTC. Translating it yields CASSLTLGSGSNEQFF.

The chain employs TRBV5-1 and TRBJ2-3; the D is unclear. The germline V and J ends were trimmed by 4 bases and 5 bases, with 14 bases remaining between them. CDR3 size: 14 residues. CDR1 and CDR2 from the germline V gene are SGHRS and YFSETQ. DNA of the CDR3: TGCGCCAGCAGCCTTCCTCCGGTGGAAGATACGCAGTATTTT. Its translation is CASSLPPVEDTQYF.

Notes on this clonotype: The germline gene is not matched at one end of the junction; a read error may be the cause. The chain links TRBV20-1 to TRBJ1-5; 8 bases line up with TRBD1. The CDR3 has 13 residues. Germline lookup yields CDR1 DFQATT and CDR2 SNEGSKA (reference sequence). CDR3 amino acids: CSARGQGDQPQHF. The CDR3 bases are TGCAGTGCGAGAGGACAGGGCGATCAGCCCCAGCATTTT.

This chain links TRBV30 with TRBJ1-6, with a possible D match to TRBD1 (5 bases). CDR1 GTSNPN and CDR2 SVGIG come from the germline V gene (reference sequence). The CDR3 runs to 15 residues. V was pared by 1 base and J by 7 bases, with 14 bases between. The CDR3 coding sequence is TGTGCCTGGAGTGCGGCATTCCAGGGCAATTCACCCCTCCACTTT. Amino acid sequence: CAWSAAFQGNSPLHF.

This chain links TRBV7-7 with TRBJ2-5; D gene uncertain. V was pared by 2 bases and J by 4 bases, with 11 bases between. The CDR3 contains 14 residues. Germline V gene lookup returns CDR1 SSHAT and CDR2 FNYEAQ (reference sequence). CDR3 DNA: TGTGCCAGCAGCTTAAAGTTCTCAGCAGAGACCCAGTACTTC. Protein product: CASSLKFSAETQYF.

This clonotype was detected a few times. J is TRBJ2-1 and V is TRBV29-1; TRBD1 aligns across 7 bases. The CDR3 contains 14 residues. V lost 6 bases, J lost 5 bases, and 10 bases stayed unmatched. Germline V gene lookup returns CDR1 SQVTM and CDR2 ANQGSEA. The CDR3 nucleotides read TGCAGCGTCCCTGGACAGGAGAAGGACAATGAGCAGTTCTTC. Translation: CSVPGQEKDNEQFF.

This clonotype was seen a handful of times. The chain links TRBV6-2 or TRBV6-3 to TRBJ2-7; D is unclear. The CDR3 contains 14 residues. V was pared by 6 bases and J by 3 bases, with 15 bases between. In germline, CDR1 is MNHEY, CDR2 SVGEGT. CDR3 amino acids: CASRVRRNYYEQYF. The DNA for the CDR3 is TGTGCCAGCAGGGTGAGACGGAACTACTACGAGCAGTACTTC.

This clonotype has a handful of counts. The chain carries TRBV20-1 and TRBJ1-4; 7 positions agree with TRBD1. Trimming cost V 3 bases and J 6 bases; bases outside gene matches: 7. The CDR3 sequence is 14 residues long. Looked up from germline, CDR1 is DFQATT and CDR2 is SNEGSKA (reference sequence). As DNA, the CDR3 is TGCAGTGCTAGCAGGGGGAGGAGAGATGAAAAACTGTTTTTT. The encoded protein is CSASRGRRDEKLFF.

The V gene is TRBV12-3 or TRBV12-4, the J gene TRBJ2-1; 15 bases map to TRBD2. Trimming took 6 bases from V and 9 from J; bases not matched to a gene: 9. CDR3 length: 16 residues. For the CDR3, the DNA is TGTGCCAGCAGCCCCCGGACTAGCGGGAGGGCTCGTGAGCAGTTCTTC. This gives the protein CASSPRTSGRAREQFF.

This clonotype showed up just a few times. The chain combines TRBV10-3 with TRBJ1-1; D remains ambiguous. Trimming left V 3 bases short and J 0 bases short, with 11 bases between. The germline V gene has CDR1 ENHRY and CDR2 SYGVKD. CDR3 size: 15 residues. The CDR3 here is CAISERSPVNTEAFF. CDR3 in DNA: TGTGCCATCAGTGAACGCAGTCCGGTGAACACTGAAGCTTTCTTT.

The V call is TRBV6-2 or TRBV6-3, the J call TRBJ1-5, with D possibly TRBD1 on 6 matching bases. Trimming took off 2 bases at V and 3 bases at J, with 20 bases between the two ends. Germline CDR1 MNHEY, CDR2 SVGEGT. This CDR3 has 18 amino acids. The CDR3 reads CASSYVQTGAMDNQPQHF. The CDR3 bases are TGTGCCAGCAGTTACGTTCAGACAGGAGCGATGGACAATCAGCCCCAGCATTTT.